This T cell receptor beta chain was identified in a study of shared clonotypes between healthy human individuals. Overall study results and limits: Non-shared clonotypes were found to have lower generation probabilities than the clonotypes that were shared by all four of the sorted-subset donors.

HIV-negative, healthy adults without recent acute infections or vaccinations were the donors. Concerning this clone: Antigen: not known.

Sorted-subset replicate PCRs used around 0.2 ug DNA, some 31,000 T cell genomes. In the original workflow: ImmunoSEQ junction-only sequences lacked quality scores, so their filtering differed. Assay: immunoSEQ multiplex PCR; the TCRdb copy retains only in-frame clones and omits some. The DNA gave D and trimming, while V, J and clone size come from that table. Of roughly 2.4 million clones in the sample, 90% to 96% were seen once. Germline CDR1 and CDR2: SGHDT and YYEEEE. This CDR3 spans 16 amino acids. Trimming stripped 5 bases from V and 0 bases from J, with 14 bases between. Sequenced material: naive CD4+ T cells sorted from blood. Regarding subset: CD45RA+ positively selected. The chain has TRBV5-6 and TRBJ1-4; D gene unclear. This receptor was taken from a young man in good health. The CDR3 nucleotides are TGTGCCAGCAGTTTGTTGGGTAGGGCAACTAATGAAAAACTGTTTTTT. It is translated as CASSLLGRATNEKLFF.